This TCR beta chain was recorded in a study of blood T cell repertoires in COVID-19. For the study at large: Whether acute or convalescent, the COVID-19 samples came from the United States, Italy and Spain.

The V segment lost 5 bases and the J segment 4 bases; nucleotides outside the gene matches: 11. The CDR3 loop spans 18 amino acids. Germline loops: CDR1 PRHDT, CDR2 FYEKMQ (reference sequence). Authors' data handling: Reference gene primer amplification gave estimated nucleated cell counts. Assay: immunoSEQ multiplex PCR; the TCRdb copy retains only in-frame clones and omits some. V and J calls and clone size follow that table, whereas D and trimming were derived from the DNA. The sample records over 90,000 clones, roughly 87% being singletons. Input material: peripheral blood. The source is a human donor in a cohort sampled during active COVID-19. The gene calls are TRBV13 and TRBJ2-3, with 14 bases fitting TRBD2. CDR3 residues: CASSGNPGLAGVADTQYF. In DNA, the CDR3 is TGTGCCAGCAGCGGTAACCCGGGACTAGCGGGAGTGGCAGATACGCAGTATTTT.